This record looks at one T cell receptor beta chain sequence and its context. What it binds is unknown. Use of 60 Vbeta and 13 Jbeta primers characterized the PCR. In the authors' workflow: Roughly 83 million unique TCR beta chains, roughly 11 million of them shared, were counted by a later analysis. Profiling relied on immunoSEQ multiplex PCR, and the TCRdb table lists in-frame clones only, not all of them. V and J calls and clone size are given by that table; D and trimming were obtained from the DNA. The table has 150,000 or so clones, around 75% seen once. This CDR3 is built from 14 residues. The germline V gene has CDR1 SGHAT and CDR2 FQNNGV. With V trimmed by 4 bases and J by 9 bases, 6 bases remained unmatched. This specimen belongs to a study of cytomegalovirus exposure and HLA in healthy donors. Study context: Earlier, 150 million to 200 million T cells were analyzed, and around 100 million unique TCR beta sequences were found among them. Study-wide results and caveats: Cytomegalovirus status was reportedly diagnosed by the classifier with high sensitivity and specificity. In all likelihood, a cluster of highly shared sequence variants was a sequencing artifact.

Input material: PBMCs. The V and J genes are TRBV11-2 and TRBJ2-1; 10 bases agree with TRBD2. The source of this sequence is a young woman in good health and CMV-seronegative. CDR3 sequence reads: CASSSGLAFSEQFF. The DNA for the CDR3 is TGTGCCAGCAGCTCGGGACTAGCGTTCAGTGAGCAGTTCTTC. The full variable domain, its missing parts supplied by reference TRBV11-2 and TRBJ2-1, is EAGVAQSPRYKIIEKRQSVAFWCNPISGHATLYWYQQILGQGPKLLIQFQNNGVVDDSQLPKDRFSAERLKGVDSTLKIQPAKLEDSAVYLCASSSGLAFSEQFFGPGTRLTVL.